This TCR beta chain is from a study of T cell repertoires in cytomegalovirus infection. The CDR3 totals 16 residues. With V trimmed by 4 bases and J by 7 bases, 12 bases remained unmatched. Germline CDR1 is MNHGY and CDR2 is SVAAGI. In its sample, this clonotype was seen many times. A single record per CDR3 protein comes from TCRdb applying MiXCR to the reads. The table has under 600,000 distinct CDR3 sequences, about 17% seen once; the top ten hold approximately 24%. Sequenced input: CD8+ T cells from PBMCs. The chain is built from TRBV6-9 and TRBJ2-7; TRBD1 matches 11 bases. The source of this sequence is a human donor in good health (CMV status not recorded). Some clones in this sample may be carry-over from other donors' samples. CDR3 DNA: TGTGCCAGCAGTTTCTACCGGGACAGGGGGTCGCGAGAGCAGTACTTC. Translation: CASSFYRDRGSREQYF.